The next 9 T cell receptor beta chains were all read from a single sample in a study of radiation and T cells in renal cell carcinoma. This sample's time point: blood 4 weeks post-SBRT, at nephrectomy. Treatment indicated: 15 Gy SBRT to primary tumor, nephrectomy 4 weeks later. The assay was immunoSEQ multiplex PCR, and TCRdb's table has in-frame clones only and misses some. This sample has roughly 80,000 clones; roughly 80% occur once, and the top ten carry about 2.5%. Sequencing was performed on blood, taken from a patient whose treatment included radiotherapy and nephrectomy. These receptors originate from a woman aged 60-75 years with renal cell carcinoma.

This clone has only one observation. The chain recombines TRBV18 with TRBJ2-3, with 10 nucleotides matching TRBD2. The V and J ends lost 2 bases and 3 bases, in that order; junction bases with no gene match: 8. This CDR3 comprises 17 residues. CDR1 is KGHSH and CDR2 is LQKENI in the germline V gene. CDR3 sequence (DNA): TGTGCCAGCTCACCAGCCGGGAGCGGGAGGGTAACAGATACGCAGTATTTT. Protein: CASSPAGSGRVTDTQYF.

The chain has TRBV18 and TRBJ1-5; 8 bases map to TRBD1. Germline CDR1 KGHSH, CDR2 LQKENI. Losses at the gene ends were 3 bases for V and 2 bases for J; bases not matched to a gene: 6. The CDR3 has 16 residues. CDR3 region: CASSPTDRVGNQPQHF. Here the CDR3 DNA reads TGTGCCAGCTCACCGACGGACAGGGTAGGCAATCAGCCCCAGCATTTT.

The chain combines TRBV6-1 with TRBJ1-1; D is unresolved. In germline, CDR1 is MNHNS, CDR2 SASEGT. The length of the CDR3 is 13 residues. The ends were cut back, 5 bases at V and 7 bases at J, with 14 bases in the middle. The CDR3 bases are TGTGCCAGCAGTAGACTCCGGGAGAGTGAAGCTTTCTTT. It translates to CASSRLRESEAFF.

V and J are TRBV28 and TRBJ2-3, with TRBD1 as a possible D gene (5 bases). Germline V lookup: CDR1 MDHEN, CDR2 SYDVKM. The ends were cut back, 6 bases at V and 1 base at J, with 14 bases in the middle. This CDR3 contains 15 residues. CDR3 sequence reads: CASSLTRGRTDTQYF. The CDR3 nucleotides are TGTGCCAGCAGCCTGACAAGGGGCCGCACAGATACGCAGTATTTT.

V gene TRBV5-1 combines with J gene TRBJ2-7; 8 nucleotides agree with TRBD2. The germline gives CDR1 SGHRS, CDR2 YFSETQ. The CDR3 spans 17 residues. The V gene end was trimmed by 0 bases and the J gene end by 2 bases; junction bases not matched to a gene: 10. The CDR3 loop reads CASSLAKGAGGTYEQYF. The CDR3 DNA sequence: TGCGCCAGCAGCTTGGCCAAAGGGGCGGGGGGAACCTACGAGCAGTACTTC.

This chain uses TRBV2 with TRBJ2-7; 7 positions agree with TRBD1. Trimming at V came to 7 bases and at J to 5 bases, leaving 8 bases not matched to a gene. The CDR3 contains 13 residues. Germline V CDR1 and CDR2: SNHLY, FYNNEI. CDR3 in DNA: TGTGCCAGCAACCCGATGACAGGGCACGAGCAGTACTTC. Its protein product is CASNPMTGHEQYF.

This clone was observed a single time. The rearrangement links TRBV7-3 to TRBJ1-1; no reliable D call. The CDR3 sequence is 13 residues long. CDR1 and CDR2 from the germline V gene are SGHTA and FQGTGA. V lost 2 bases and J lost 7, with 11 bases in between. The CDR3 loop reads CASSLLSQVEAFF. The CDR3 nucleotides read TGTGCCAGCAGCTTATTGTCCCAGGTTGAAGCTTTCTTT.

This chain connects TRBV4-3 to TRBJ1-1; TRBD1 agrees at 7 bases. The length of the CDR3 is 18 residues. Germline values: CDR1 LGHNA, CDR2 YSLEER. V lost 2 bases and J lost 0; bases outside the gene matches: 12. CDR3 nucleotide sequence: TGCGCCAGCAGCCAAACCAGGGGGAGTGGGGCGATGAACACTGAAGCTTTCTTT. Protein product: CASSQTRGSGAMNTEAFF.

The gene calls are TRBV7-9 and TRBJ1-2; D perhaps matches TRBD1 (6 bases). Trimming took 3 bases from V and 1 from J, leaving 12 bases between them. Looked up from germline, CDR1 is SEHNR and CDR2 is FQNEAQ (reference sequence). There are 15 residues in the CDR3. CDR3 protein: CASSLAGQLNYGYTF. CDR3 sequence (DNA): TGTGCCAGCAGCTTGGCCGGACAGCTTAACTATGGCTACACCTTC.